One and the same sample provided the 32 T cell receptor beta chains below, sequenced in a study of response to subunit inactivated influenza vaccine. From the RT-PCR reads, TCRdb called clonotypes with MiXCR, one entry per CDR3 protein. The profile shows about 520,000 distinct CDR3 sequences, 11% of them singletons. The sample consisted of PBMCs from blood, taken 35 to 45 days after vaccination. The receptors were sampled from a man between 50 and 59 years old who received an inactivated influenza vaccine.

This chain joins TRBV11-2 and TRBJ2-3; a possible D gene is TRBD1 (6 bases). The CDR3 consists of 14 residues. CDR1 and CDR2 from the germline V gene are SGHAT and FQNNGV. Deletions cut 6 bases from V and 6 bases from J, with 16 bases between. CDR3 in DNA: TGTGCCAGCAGGAGAAACAGGGCAGACGATACGCAGTATTTT. This gives the protein CASRRNRADDTQYF.

This clonotype was seen repeatedly, ten times or more. The chain links TRBV20-1 to TRBJ1-2, with D perhaps TRBD1 (5 bases). The V end lost 1 base, the J end lost 9 bases, and 15 bases lay between the germline ends. CDR3 size: 13 residues. The germline gives CDR1 DFQATT, CDR2 SNEGSKA (reference sequence). CDR3 nucleotide sequence: TGCAGTGCTAGAGTTTCCCAGGGTATGCGCTACACCTTC. Its translation is CSARVSQGMRYTF.

This clonotype was seen at least ten times. This chain connects TRBV5-6 to TRBJ2-2; D is unresolved. This CDR3 comprises 12 residues. Trimming removed 2 bases from V and 6 bases from J, with 5 bases in between. From germline, CDR1 is SGHDT and CDR2 YYEEEE. Here the CDR3 DNA reads TGTGCCAGCAGCTTACTGCCCGGGGAGCTGTTTTTT. This sequence encodes CASSLLPGELFF.

This chain links TRBV10-3 with TRBJ2-1; TRBD2 might be the D (5 bases). The V gene's germline CDR1 is ENHRY and CDR2 SYGVKD. The length of the CDR3 is 12 residues. The germline V and J ends were trimmed by 3 bases and 6 bases, with 6 bases remaining between them. CDR3 amino acids: CAISDRGNEQFF. The CDR3 coding sequence is TGTGCCATCAGTGACCGGGGCAATGAGCAGTTCTTC.

The gene calls are TRBV11-2 and TRBJ2-1; 10 bases line up with TRBD2. The CDR3 runs to 15 residues. Germline CDR1 reads SGHAT; CDR2 reads FQNNGV. Trimming at V came to 5 bases and at J to 8 bases, leaving 9 bases not matched to a gene. The CDR3 region has the DNA TGTGCCAGCAGCCGAAGCGGGGGGGTAGTGTATGAGCAGTTCTTC. Protein sequence: CASSRSGGVVYEQFF. The whole variable domain, filled in from reference TRBV11-2 and TRBJ2-1, reads EAGVAQSPRYKIIEKRQSVAFWCNPISGHATLYWYQQILGQGPKLLIQFQNNGVVDDSQLPKDRFSAERLKGVDSTLKIQPAKLEDSAVYLCASSRSGGVVYEQFFGPGTRLTVL.

This sequence joins TRBV24-1 and TRBJ2-1; 7 bases fit TRBD2. Germline CDR1 and CDR2: KGHDR and SFDVKD. The V gene end was trimmed by 7 bases and the J gene end by 3 bases; junction bases not matched to a gene: 8. This CDR3 is built from 15 residues. The CDR3 spells CATSTGEGLYNEQFF. As DNA, the CDR3 is TGTGCCACCAGCACGGGGGAGGGCCTCTACAATGAGCAGTTCTTC.

At least ten counts were recorded for this clonotype. This chain joins TRBV27 and TRBJ1-5; D gene ambiguous. Germline CDR1 and CDR2: MNHEY and SMNVEV (reference sequence). Trimming took 4 bases from V and 6 from J, leaving 7 bases between them. This CDR3 is 12 amino acids long. In DNA, the CDR3 is TGTGCCAGCAGTTCAGTTGGTCAGCCCCAGCATTTT. Protein: CASSSVGQPQHF.

This clonotype was recorded many times. J is TRBJ1-5 and V is TRBV28; D is uncertain. Germline V gives CDR1 MDHEN, CDR2 SYDVKM. The CDR3 runs to 13 residues. V was pared by 4 bases and J by 7 bases, with 11 bases between. The CDR3 spells CASSSPGIQPQHF. CDR3 sequence (DNA): TGTGCCAGCAGTTCCCCCGGGATCCAGCCCCAGCATTTT.

Only a few counts were recorded for this clonotype. The chain recombines TRBV9 with TRBJ2-3; 8 bases are a match to TRBD2. V lost 0 bases to trimming and J lost 5 bases; unmatched junction nucleotides: 5. The germline CDR1 and CDR2 sequences are SGDLS and YYNGEE. CDR3 length: 15 residues. The CDR3 reads CASSVVSGDRDTQYF. The CDR3 nucleotides read TGTGCCAGCAGCGTAGTTAGCGGGGACCGAGATACGCAGTATTTT.

This clonotype has at least ten counts. The rearrangement joins TRBV12-3 or TRBV12-4 to TRBJ2-3, with 7 positions matching TRBD1. V was clipped by 5 bases and J by 0 bases; unmatched bases: 8. The CDR3 spans 16 residues. The CDR3 DNA follows: TGTGCCAGCAGTGATTCAGACAGGGCTAGCACAGATACGCAGTATTTT. This codes for CASSDSDRASTDTQYF.

This clonotype was detected only a few times. J is TRBJ2-7 and V is TRBV6-5; 8 bases align to TRBD1. The germline V gene encodes CDR1 MNHEY and CDR2 SVGAGI. The J segment lost 5 bases and the V segment lost 0 bases, leaving 12 bases of the junction unmatched. The CDR3 is 17 amino acids. This CDR3 is CASSYSTVGTGLNEQYF. In nucleotides, the CDR3 is TGTGCCAGCAGTTACTCGACCGTAGGGACAGGTTTGAACGAGCAGTACTTC.

The CDR3 DNA is TGTGCCAGCAGTTATATTGGAGTCGAGCAGTTCTTC. It codes for CASSYIGVEQFF. The rearrangement links TRBV6-2 or TRBV6-3 to TRBJ2-1; D gene ambiguous. The CDR3 contains 12 residues. Germline loops: CDR1 MNHEY, CDR2 SVGEGT. V was cut by 3 bases and J by 10 bases, with 10 bases left in between.

The rearrangement joins TRBV7-2 to TRBJ2-1; 8 bases fit TRBD2. The CDR3 has 15 residues. Germline trimming cut 5 bases from V and 7 bases from J; bases unmatched to any gene: 10. Germline V gene data show CDR1 as SGHTA and CDR2 as FQGNSA. CDR3 sequence reads: CASSPQTSVGNEQFF. CDR3 sequence (DNA): TGTGCCAGCAGCCCACAGACTAGCGTGGGTAATGAGCAGTTCTTC.

This chain connects TRBV12-3 or TRBV12-4 to TRBJ2-2; 11 bases match TRBD2. Trimming at V came to 2 bases and at J to 6 bases, leaving 5 bases not matched to a gene. CDR3 length equals 16 residues. The CDR3 DNA follows: TGTGCCAGCAGTTTACGTAGCGGGGGGGCCCCCGGGGAGCTGTTTTTT. Translation gives CASSLRSGGAPGELFF.

This clonotype was observed a few times. The chain combines TRBV7-9 with TRBJ2-7, with 10 bases lining up with TRBD1. V was pared by 4 bases and J by 5 bases, with 14 bases of the junction left unmatched. This CDR3 comprises 17 residues. The germline gives CDR1 SEHNR, CDR2 FQNEAQ (reference sequence). The CDR3, as DNA: TGTGCCAGCAGCTCACTTCATTCCGGGACAGGGGAGGACGAGCAGTACTTC. This codes for CASSSLHSGTGEDEQYF.

The chain carries TRBV7-3 and TRBJ2-5; D is ambiguous. The germline V and J ends were trimmed by 0 bases and 3 bases, with 5 bases remaining between them. The V gene's germline CDR1 is SGHTA and CDR2 FQGTGA. The CDR3 has 13 residues. The chain's CDR3 is CASSLTVKETQYF. The CDR3 nucleotides are TGTGCCAGCAGCTTAACAGTCAAAGAGACCCAGTACTTC.

This clonotype was counted between two and nine times. The chain carries TRBV5-1 and TRBJ1-4; TRBD1 matches at 8 bases. The CDR3 covers 15 residues. The junction had 9 bases not matched to a gene; V was cut back by 4 bases and J by 7 bases. The germline V gene has CDR1 SGHRS and CDR2 YFSETQ. CDR3 nucleotide sequence: TGCGCCAGCAGCCCTGGCACAGGGGGAGGTGAAAAACTGTTTTTT. Protein: CASSPGTGGGEKLFF.

The chain is built from TRBV20-1 and TRBJ1-4, with 7 bases fitting TRBD1. Looked up from germline, CDR1 is DFQATT and CDR2 is SNEGSKA (reference sequence). J gave up 6 bases and V 3 bases, and 4 bases lay outside the gene matches. The CDR3 consists of 13 residues. CDR3 sequence: CSASPGGHEKLFF. CDR3 bases: TGCAGTGCTAGCCCAGGGGGTCATGAAAAACTGTTTTTT.

This clonotype was recorded a few times. In DNA form, the CDR3 reads TGTGCCATCAGTGAGTCGGGCCTAGCGGGAGCGGTTGGGCAGTTCTTC. It specifies CAISESGLAGAVGQFF. The V call is TRBV10-3, the J call TRBJ2-1; TRBD2 aligns across 10 bases. The ends lost 0 bases at V and 12 bases at J; junction bases unmatched: 11. This CDR3 is 16 amino acids long. The V gene's germline CDR1 is ENHRY and CDR2 SYGVKD.

V gene TRBV18 combines with J gene TRBJ1-5; D not certain. Per germline, CDR1 KGHSH and CDR2 LQKENI. V lost 3 bases, J lost 1 base, and 10 bases lay in between. The CDR3 has 15 amino acids. CDR3 residues: CASSPTRQSNQPQHF. In DNA, the CDR3 is TGTGCCAGCTCACCTACACGGCAGAGCAATCAGCCCCAGCATTTT.

This clonotype was picked up many times. The rearrangement links TRBV7-2 to TRBJ2-7; possibly TRBD1 for D (6 bases). Germline V gene sequence: CDR1 SGHTA, CDR2 FQGNSA. This CDR3 is built from 13 residues. Trimming removed 5 bases from V and 3 bases from J, with 11 bases in between. CDR3 protein: CASSQRQVYEQYF. In nucleotides, the CDR3 is TGTGCCAGCAGCCAAAGACAGGTCTACGAGCAGTACTTC.

This clonotype has a handful of counts. The rearrangement uses TRBV12-3 or TRBV12-4 and TRBJ1-3; the D gene is possibly TRBD1 (5 bases). V shed 2 bases and J shed 0 bases, with 14 bases lying between them. The CDR3 length is 17 residues. Written as DNA, the CDR3 is TGTGCCAGCAGTTTAATAGGGGACCGGCGCTCTGGAAACACCATATATTTT. Its translation: CASSLIGDRRSGNTIYF.

The V gene is TRBV20-1, the J gene TRBJ2-3, with 7 bases fitting TRBD1. There are 15 residues in the CDR3. Trimming cost V 4 bases and J 3 bases; bases outside gene matches: 10. Looked up from germline, CDR1 is DFQATT and CDR2 is SNEGSKA (reference sequence). Written as DNA, the CDR3 is TGCAGTGCTACATCCCGGACAGGTGATACAGATACGCAGTATTTT. This gives the protein CSATSRTGDTDTQYF.

The J gene is TRBJ2-2, the V gene TRBV4-3, with a tentative D call TRBD2 (5 bases). Germline V lookup: CDR1 LGHNA, CDR2 YSLEER. V gave up 3 bases and J gave up 8 bases, with 19 bases separating them. The CDR3 contains 16 residues. The CDR3 DNA is TGCGCCAGCAGCCAGGGCTTTGGGCGGTCGGGGGGGGAGCTGTTTTTT. It is translated as CASSQGFGRSGGELFF.

This clonotype was recorded at least ten times. The J gene is TRBJ1-1, the V gene TRBV5-1; no definite D call. V lost 0 bases and J 4 bases, leaving 13 bases between the germline ends. The CDR3 covers 15 residues. Germline V CDR1 and CDR2: SGHRS, YFSETQ. CDR3 nucleotides: TGCGCCAGCAGCTTGGCCAACCCAGCGGGCACTGAAGCTTTCTTT. This codes for CASSLANPAGTEAFF.

Of note for this clonotype: Given a much more abundant clone one base away, this may be a read error. The chain is built from TRBV5-5 and TRBJ1-6; D not certain. The CDR3 extends over 14 amino acids. Trimming took off 0 bases at V and 9 bases at J, with 10 bases between the two ends. Germline CDR1 is SGHKS and CDR2 is YYEKEE (reference sequence). The CDR3 sequence is CASSLVQLISPLHF. CDR3 coding DNA: TGTGCCAGCAGCTTGGTGCAGTTGATTTCACCCCTCCACTTT. The whole variable domain, filled in from reference TRBV5-5 and TRBJ1-6, reads DAGVTQSPTHLIKTRGQQVTLRCSPISGHKSVSWYQQVLGQGPQFIFQYYEKEERGRGNFPDRFSARQFPNYSSELNVNALLLGDSALYLCASSLVQLISPLHFGNGTRLTVT.

The chain has TRBV28 and TRBJ1-2; D unclear. Trimming took off 1 base at V and 1 base at J, with 10 bases between the two ends. The CDR3 sequence is 15 residues long. Germline CDR1 is MDHEN and CDR2 is SYDVKM. DNA of the CDR3: TGTGCCAGCAGTTTATTGGCGGACGGTAACTATGGCTACACCTTC. This sequence encodes CASSLLADGNYGYTF.

The chain links TRBV7-9 to TRBJ2-2; D is undetermined. CDR3 length: 14 amino acids. The germline V gene encodes CDR1 SEHNR and CDR2 FQNEAQ (reference sequence). The germline V and J ends were trimmed by 0 bases and 6 bases, with 8 bases remaining between them. Written as DNA, the CDR3 is TGTGCCAGCAGCTTAGCTCTGGGCCCCGGGGAGCTGTTTTTT. Amino acid sequence: CASSLALGPGELFF.

The V gene is TRBV20-1, the J gene TRBJ1-6; the D is unclear. Germline assignment: CDR1 DFQATT and CDR2 SNEGSKA (reference sequence). With 4 bases removed from V and 3 bases from J, the gap between germline ends came to 13 bases. The CDR3 has 15 amino acids. This CDR3 reads CSAKDLRDYNSPLHF. DNA for the CDR3: TGCAGTGCTAAAGACCTCAGAGACTATAATTCACCCCTCCACTTT.

The gene calls are TRBV29-1 and TRBJ1-4; D remains unclear. This CDR3 spans 11 amino acids. Between the trimmed V and J ends, which lost 6 bases and 12 bases, there was a span of 14 bases. Looked up from germline, CDR1 is SQVTM and CDR2 is ANQGSEA. The CDR3, as DNA: TGCAGCGTCGCGGGAGCCCGGGAACTGTTTTTT. Its translation is CSVAGARELFF.

The table lists this clonotype with many counts. The chain has TRBV12-3 or TRBV12-4 and TRBJ1-1; TRBD1 matches at 8 bases. The CDR3 runs 14 residues. V was pared by 7 bases and J by 6 bases, with 10 bases of the junction left unmatched. The CDR3 loop is CASTLQGGSAEAFF. CDR3 nucleotides: TGTGCCAGCACTCTACAGGGGGGGAGTGCTGAAGCTTTCTTT.

At least ten counts were recorded for this clonotype. V is TRBV20-1 and J is TRBJ2-7; 12 nucleotides agree with TRBD2. V lost 6 bases, J lost 5 bases, and 14 bases stayed unmatched. Looked up from germline, CDR1 is DFQATT and CDR2 is SNEGSKA (reference sequence). This CDR3 is built from 16 residues. As DNA, the CDR3 is TGCAGTGCCCCCTCCTTTACTAGCGGGGGGACCAACGAGCAGTACTTC. Translating gives CSAPSFTSGGTNEQYF.